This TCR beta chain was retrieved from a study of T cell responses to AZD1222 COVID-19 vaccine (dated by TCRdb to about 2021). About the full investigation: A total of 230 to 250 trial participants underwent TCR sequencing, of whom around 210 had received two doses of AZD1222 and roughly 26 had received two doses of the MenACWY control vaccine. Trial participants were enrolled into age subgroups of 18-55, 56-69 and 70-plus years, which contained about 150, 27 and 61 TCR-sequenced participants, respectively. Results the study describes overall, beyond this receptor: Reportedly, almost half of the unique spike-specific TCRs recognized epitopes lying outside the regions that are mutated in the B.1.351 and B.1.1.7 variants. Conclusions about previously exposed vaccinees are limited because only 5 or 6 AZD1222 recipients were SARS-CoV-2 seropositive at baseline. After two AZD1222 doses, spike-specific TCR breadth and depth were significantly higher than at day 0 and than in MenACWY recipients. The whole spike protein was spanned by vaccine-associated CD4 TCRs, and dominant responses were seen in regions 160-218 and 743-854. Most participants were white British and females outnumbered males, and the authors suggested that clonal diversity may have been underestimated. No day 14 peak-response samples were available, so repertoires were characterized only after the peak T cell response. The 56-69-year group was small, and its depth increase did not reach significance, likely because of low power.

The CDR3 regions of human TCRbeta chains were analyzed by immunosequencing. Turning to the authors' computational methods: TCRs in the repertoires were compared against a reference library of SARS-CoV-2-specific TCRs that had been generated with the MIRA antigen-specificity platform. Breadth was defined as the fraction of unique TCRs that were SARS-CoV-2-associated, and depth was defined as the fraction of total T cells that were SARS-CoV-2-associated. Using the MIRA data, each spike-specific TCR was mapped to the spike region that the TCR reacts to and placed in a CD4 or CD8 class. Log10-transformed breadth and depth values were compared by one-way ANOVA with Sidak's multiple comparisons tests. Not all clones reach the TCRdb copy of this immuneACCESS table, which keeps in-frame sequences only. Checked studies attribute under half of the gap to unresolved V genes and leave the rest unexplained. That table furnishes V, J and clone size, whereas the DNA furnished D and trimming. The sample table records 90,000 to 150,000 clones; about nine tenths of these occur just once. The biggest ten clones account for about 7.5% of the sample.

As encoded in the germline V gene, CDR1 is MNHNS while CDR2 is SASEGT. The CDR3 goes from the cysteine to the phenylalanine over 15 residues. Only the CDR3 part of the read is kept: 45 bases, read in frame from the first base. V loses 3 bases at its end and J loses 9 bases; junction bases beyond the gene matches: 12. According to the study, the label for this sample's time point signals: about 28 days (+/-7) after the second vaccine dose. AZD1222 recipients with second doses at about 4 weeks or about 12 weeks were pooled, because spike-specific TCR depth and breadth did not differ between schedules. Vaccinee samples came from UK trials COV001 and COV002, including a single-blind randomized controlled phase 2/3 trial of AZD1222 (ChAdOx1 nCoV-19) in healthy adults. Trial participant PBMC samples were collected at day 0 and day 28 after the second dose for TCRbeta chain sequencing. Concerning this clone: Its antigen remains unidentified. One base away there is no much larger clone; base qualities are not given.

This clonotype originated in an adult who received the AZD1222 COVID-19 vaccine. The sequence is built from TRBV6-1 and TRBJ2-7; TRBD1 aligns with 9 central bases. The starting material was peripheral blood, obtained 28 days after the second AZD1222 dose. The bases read TGTGCCAGCAGTGAGAGGACAGGGGTACCCAGTCCGCAGTACTTC. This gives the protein CASSERTGVPSPQYF.